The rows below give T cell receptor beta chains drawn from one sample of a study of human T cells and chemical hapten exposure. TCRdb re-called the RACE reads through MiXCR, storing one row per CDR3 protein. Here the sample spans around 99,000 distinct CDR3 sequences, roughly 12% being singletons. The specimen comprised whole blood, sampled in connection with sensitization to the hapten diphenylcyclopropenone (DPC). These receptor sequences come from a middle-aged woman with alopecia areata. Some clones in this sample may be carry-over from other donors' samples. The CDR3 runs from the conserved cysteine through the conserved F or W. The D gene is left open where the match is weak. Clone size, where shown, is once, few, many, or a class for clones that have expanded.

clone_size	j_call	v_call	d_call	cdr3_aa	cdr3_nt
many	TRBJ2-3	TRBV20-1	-	CSAALVLDTQYF	TGCAGTGCTGCTCTAGTTTTGGATACGCAGTATTTT
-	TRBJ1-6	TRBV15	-	CATSRDASYRNSPLHF	TGTGCCACCAGCAGAGATGCGTCTTACCGTAATTCACCCCTCCACTTT
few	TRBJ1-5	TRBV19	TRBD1	CASMSTGALNQPQHF	TGTGCCAGCATGTCGACAGGGGCGCTTAATCAGCCCCAGCATTTT
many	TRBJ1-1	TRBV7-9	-	CASSIEQGMNTEAFF	TGTGCCAGCAGCATCGAACAGGGCATGAACACTGAAGCTTTCTTT
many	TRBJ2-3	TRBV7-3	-	CASSLTGRESQYF	TGTGCCAGCAGCTTAACGGGCCGCGAGTCGCAGTATTTT
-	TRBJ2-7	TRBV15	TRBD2	CATSTLGGDEQYF	TGTGCCACCAGCACCCTGGGAGGGGACGAGCAGTACTTC
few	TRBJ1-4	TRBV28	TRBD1	CASRPRTGGNRKLFF	TGTGCCAGCAGACCACGGACAGGGGGCAATAGAAAACTGTTTTTT
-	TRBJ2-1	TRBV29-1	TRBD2	CSVGLAGSNEQFF	TGCAGCGTCGGACTAGCGGGGAGTAATGAGCAGTTCTTC
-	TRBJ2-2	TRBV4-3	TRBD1	CASSRTGGRYTGELFF	TGCGCCAGCAGTCGGACAGGGGGCCGTTACACCGGGGAGCTGTTTTTT
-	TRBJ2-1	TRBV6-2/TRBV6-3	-	CASCKTGSSYNEQFF	TGTGCCAGCTGTAAAACAGGGAGCTCCTACAATGAGCAGTTCTTC
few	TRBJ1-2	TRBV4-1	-	CASSQGSPGLDYGYTF	TGCGCCAGCAGCCAAGGGTCCCCCGGGTTGGACTATGGCTACACCTTC
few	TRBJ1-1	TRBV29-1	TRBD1	CSVNPTRGPTEAFF	TGCAGCGTTAATCCTACCAGGGGGCCGACTGAAGCTTTCTTT
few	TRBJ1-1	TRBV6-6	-	CASRRNPDGWTEAFF	TGTGCCAGCAGACGAAACCCGGACGGATGGACTGAAGCTTTCTTT
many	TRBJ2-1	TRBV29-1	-	CSVEWQVLPPAWTQFF	TGCAGCGTTGAATGGCAGGTACTCCCCCCTGCCTGGACGCAGTTCTTC
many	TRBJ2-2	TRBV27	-	CASSNTGELFF	TGTGCCAGCTCAAACACCGGGGAGCTGTTTTTT
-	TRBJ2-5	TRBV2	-	CASSYSLGSQYF	TGTGCCAGCAGCTACTCCCTCGGGAGCCAGTACTTC
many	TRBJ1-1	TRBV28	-	CASSLLGTVNTEAFF	TGTGCCAGCAGCTTATTGGGGACCGTGAACACTGAAGCTTTCTTT
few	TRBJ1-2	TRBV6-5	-	CASSYTQGSIDGYTF	TGTGCCAGCAGTTACACCCAGGGTTCTATCGATGGCTACACCTTC
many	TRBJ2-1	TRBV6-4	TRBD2	CASSDSGLAGYNEQFF	TGTGCCAGCAGTGACTCAGGTCTAGCGGGATACAATGAGCAGTTCTTC
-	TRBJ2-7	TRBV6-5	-	CASSYSSAQSSYEQYF	TGTGCCAGCAGTTACTCGTCAGCTCAGAGCTCCTACGAGCAGTACTTC
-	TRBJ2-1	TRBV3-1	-	CASSPTTDSYNEQFF	TGTGCCAGCAGCCCGACGACGGACTCCTACAATGAGCAGTTCTTC
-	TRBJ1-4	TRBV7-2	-	CASSLGGLAAEKLFF	TGTGCCAGCAGCTTAGGAGGGTTAGCTGCTGAAAAACTGTTTTTT
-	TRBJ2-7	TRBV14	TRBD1	CASSQDHRGAPYEQYF	TGTGCCAGCAGCCAAGATCACAGGGGCGCGCCCTACGAGCAGTACTTC
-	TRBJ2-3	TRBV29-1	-	CNVDTDTQYF	TGCAACGTGGACACAGATACGCAGTATTTT
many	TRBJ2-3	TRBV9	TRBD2	CASSSGGGRATDTQYF	TGTGCCAGCAGCTCCGGGGGAGGGCGGGCTACAGATACGCAGTATTTT
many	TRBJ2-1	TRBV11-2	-	CASSTPDRPNNEQFF	TGTGCCAGCAGCACACCCGACAGGCCTAACAATGAGCAGTTCTTC